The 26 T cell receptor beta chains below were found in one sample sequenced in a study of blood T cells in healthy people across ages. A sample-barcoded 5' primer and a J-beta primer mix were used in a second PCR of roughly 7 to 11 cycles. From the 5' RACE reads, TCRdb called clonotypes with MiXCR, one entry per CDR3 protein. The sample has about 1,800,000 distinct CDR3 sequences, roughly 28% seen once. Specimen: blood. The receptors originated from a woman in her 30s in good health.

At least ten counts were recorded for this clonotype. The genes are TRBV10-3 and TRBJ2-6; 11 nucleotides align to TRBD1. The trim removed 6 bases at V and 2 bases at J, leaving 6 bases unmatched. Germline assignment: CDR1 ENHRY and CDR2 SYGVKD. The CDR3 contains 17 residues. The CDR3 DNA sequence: TGTGCCATCAGGGCGGACAGGGGGCAAACTGGGGCCAACGTCCTGACTTTC. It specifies CAIRADRGQTGANVLTF.

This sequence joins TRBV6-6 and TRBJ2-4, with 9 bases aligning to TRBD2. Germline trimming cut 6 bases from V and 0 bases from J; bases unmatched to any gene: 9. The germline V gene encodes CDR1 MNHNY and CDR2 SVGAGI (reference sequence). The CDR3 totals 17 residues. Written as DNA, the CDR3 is TGTGCCAGCAGCTACCCCTCGGGACTAGCAGCCAAAAACATTCAGTACTTC. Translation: CASSYPSGLAAKNIQYF.

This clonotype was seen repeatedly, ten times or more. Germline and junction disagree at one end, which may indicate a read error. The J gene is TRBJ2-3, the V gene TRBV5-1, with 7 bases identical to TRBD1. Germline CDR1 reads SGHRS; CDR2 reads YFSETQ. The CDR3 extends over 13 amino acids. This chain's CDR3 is CASSGTGTDTQYF. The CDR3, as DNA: TGTGCCAGCAGTGGGACAGGCACAGATACGCAGTATTTT.

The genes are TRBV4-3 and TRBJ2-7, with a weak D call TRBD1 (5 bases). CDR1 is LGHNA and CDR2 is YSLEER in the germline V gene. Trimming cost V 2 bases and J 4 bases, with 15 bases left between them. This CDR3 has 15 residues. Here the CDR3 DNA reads TGCGCCAGCAGCCAATTGTACAGGAGTTCTTACGAGCAGTACTTC. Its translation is CASSQLYRSSYEQYF.

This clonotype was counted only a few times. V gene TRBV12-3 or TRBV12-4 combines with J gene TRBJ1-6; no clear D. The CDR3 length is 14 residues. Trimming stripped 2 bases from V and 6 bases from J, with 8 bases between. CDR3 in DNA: TGTGCCAGCAGTTTAATACGGGGTAATTCACCCCTCCACTTT. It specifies CASSLIRGNSPLHF.

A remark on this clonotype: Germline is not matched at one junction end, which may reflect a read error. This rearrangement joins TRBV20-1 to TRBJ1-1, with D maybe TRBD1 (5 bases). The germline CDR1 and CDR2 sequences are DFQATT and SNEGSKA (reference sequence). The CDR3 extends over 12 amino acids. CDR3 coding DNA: TGCAGTGCCGGTGGGGCGAACACTGAAGATTTCTTT. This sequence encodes CSAGGANTEDFF.

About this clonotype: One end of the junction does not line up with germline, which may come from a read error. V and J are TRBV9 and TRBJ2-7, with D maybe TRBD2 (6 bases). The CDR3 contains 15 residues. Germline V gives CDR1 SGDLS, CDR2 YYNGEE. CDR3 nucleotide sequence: TGTGCCAGCAGCGTAGAAGGCGGGGTATCCTTCGAGCAGTACTTC. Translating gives CASSVEGGVSFEQYF.

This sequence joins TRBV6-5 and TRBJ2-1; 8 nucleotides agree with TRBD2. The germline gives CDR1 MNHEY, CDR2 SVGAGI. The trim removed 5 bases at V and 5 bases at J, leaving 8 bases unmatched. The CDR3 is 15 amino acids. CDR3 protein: CASSKKRGPNNEQFF. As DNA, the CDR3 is TGTGCCAGCAGTAAAAAGCGGGGGCCGAACAATGAGCAGTTCTTC.

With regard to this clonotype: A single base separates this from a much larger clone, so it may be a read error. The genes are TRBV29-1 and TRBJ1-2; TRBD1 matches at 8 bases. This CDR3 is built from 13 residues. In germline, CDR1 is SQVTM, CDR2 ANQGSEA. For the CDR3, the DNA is TGCAGCGTTGAAGGTGGCAGGGGGCTAGGCTGCACCTTC. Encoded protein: CSVEGGRGLGCTF.

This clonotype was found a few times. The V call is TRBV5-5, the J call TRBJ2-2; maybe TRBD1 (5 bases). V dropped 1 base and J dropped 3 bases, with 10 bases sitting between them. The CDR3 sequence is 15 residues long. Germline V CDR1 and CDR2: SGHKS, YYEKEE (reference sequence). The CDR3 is CASSLLQGDTGELFF. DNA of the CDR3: TGTGCCAGCAGCTTGTTGCAGGGTGACACCGGGGAGCTGTTTTTT.

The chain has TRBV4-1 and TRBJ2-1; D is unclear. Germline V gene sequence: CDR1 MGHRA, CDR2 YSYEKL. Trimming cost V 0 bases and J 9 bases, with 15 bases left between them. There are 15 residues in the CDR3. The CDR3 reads CASSQDRTLAFEQFF. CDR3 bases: TGCGCCAGCAGCCAAGATAGGACCCTCGCATTTGAGCAGTTCTTC.

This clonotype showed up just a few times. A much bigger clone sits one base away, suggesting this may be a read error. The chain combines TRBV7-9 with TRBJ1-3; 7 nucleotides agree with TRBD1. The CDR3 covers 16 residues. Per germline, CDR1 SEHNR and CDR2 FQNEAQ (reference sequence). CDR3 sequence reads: CASSAPGQSSGNIIYF. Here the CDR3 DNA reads TGTGCCAGCAGCGCCCCGGGACAGAGCTCTGGAAACATCATATATTTT.

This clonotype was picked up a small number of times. CDR3 region: CSAMRGGSGRSTDTQYF. CDR3 sequence (DNA): TGCAGTGCAATGCGGGGGGGCTCGGGTCGGAGCACAGATACGCAGTATTTT. The chain combines TRBV20-1 with TRBJ2-3; 9 bases match TRBD2. V lost 6 bases to trimming and J lost 0 bases; unmatched junction nucleotides: 13. Per germline, CDR1 DFQATT and CDR2 SNEGSKA (reference sequence). The CDR3 is made up of 17 amino acids.

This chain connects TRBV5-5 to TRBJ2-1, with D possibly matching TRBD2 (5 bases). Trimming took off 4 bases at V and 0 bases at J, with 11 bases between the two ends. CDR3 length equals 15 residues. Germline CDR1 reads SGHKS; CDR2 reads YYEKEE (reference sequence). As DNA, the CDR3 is TGTGCCAGCAGCCTGGACTCCGCCTCCTACAATGAGCAGTTCTTC. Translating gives CASSLDSASYNEQFF.

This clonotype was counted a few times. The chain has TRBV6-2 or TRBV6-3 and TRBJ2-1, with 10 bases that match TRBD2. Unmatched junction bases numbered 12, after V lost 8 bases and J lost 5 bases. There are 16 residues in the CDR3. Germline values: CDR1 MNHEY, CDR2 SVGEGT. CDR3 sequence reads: CASCGLAAMTNNEQFF. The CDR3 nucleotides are TGTGCCAGCTGCGGACTAGCGGCCATGACAAACAATGAGCAGTTCTTC.

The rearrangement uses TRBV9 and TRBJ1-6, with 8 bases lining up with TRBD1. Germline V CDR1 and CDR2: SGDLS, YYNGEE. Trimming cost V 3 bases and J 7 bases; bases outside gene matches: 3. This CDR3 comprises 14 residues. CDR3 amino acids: CASSATGENSPLHF. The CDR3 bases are TGTGCCAGCAGCGCGACAGGGGAGAATTCACCCCTCCACTTT.

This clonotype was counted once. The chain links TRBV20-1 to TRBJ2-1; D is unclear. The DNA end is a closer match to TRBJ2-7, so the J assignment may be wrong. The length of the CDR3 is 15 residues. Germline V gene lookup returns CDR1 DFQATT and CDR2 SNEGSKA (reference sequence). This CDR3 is CSATTAKGIIYEQYF. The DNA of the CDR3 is TGCAGTGCTACTACCGCGAAGGGAATCATTTACGAGCAGTACTTC.

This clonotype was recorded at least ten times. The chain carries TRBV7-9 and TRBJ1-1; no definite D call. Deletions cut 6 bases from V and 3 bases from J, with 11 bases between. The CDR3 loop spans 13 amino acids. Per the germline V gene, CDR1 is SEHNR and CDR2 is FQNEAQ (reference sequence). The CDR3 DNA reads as TGTGCCAGCAGTTTGGCGGCGGACACTGAAGCTTTCTTT. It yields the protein CASSLAADTEAFF.

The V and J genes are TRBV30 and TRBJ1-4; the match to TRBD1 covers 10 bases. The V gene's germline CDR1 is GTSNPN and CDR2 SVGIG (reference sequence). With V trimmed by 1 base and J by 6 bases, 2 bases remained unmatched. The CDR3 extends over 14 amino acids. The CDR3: CAWSGGQGYEKLFF. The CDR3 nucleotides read TGTGCCTGGAGTGGGGGACAGGGGTATGAAAAACTGTTTTTT.

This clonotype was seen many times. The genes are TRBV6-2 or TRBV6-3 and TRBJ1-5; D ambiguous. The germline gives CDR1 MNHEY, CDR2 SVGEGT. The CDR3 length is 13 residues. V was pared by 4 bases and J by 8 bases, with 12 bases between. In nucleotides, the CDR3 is TGTGCCAGCAGTTTCACCATGGATAAGCCCCAGCATTTT. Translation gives CASSFTMDKPQHF.

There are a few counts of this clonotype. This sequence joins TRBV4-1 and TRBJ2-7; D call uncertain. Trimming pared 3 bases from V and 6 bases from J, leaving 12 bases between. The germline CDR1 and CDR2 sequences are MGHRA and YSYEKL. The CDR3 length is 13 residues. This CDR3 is CASSQTGVGEQYF. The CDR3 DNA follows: TGCGCCAGCAGCCAGACTGGTGTGGGCGAGCAGTACTTC.

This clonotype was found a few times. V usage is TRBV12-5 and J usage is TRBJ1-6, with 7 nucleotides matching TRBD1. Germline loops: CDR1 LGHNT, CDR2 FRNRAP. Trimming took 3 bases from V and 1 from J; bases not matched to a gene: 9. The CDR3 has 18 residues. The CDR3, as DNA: TGTGCTAGTGGTTTCCAAGGACAGGCCAGGTCCTATAATTCACCCCTCCACTTT. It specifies CASGFQGQARSYNSPLHF.

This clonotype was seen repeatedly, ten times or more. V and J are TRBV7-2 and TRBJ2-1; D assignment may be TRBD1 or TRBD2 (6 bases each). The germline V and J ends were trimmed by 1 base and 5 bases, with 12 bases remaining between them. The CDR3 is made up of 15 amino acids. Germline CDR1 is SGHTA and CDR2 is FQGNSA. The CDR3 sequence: CASSLDWGAHNEQFF. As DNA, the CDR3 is TGTGCCAGCAGCTTAGACTGGGGGGCTCACAATGAGCAGTTCTTC. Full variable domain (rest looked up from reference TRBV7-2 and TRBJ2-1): GAGVSQSPSNKVTEKGKDVELRCDPISGHTALYWYRQSLGQGLEFLIYFQGNSAPDKSGLPSDRFSAERTGGSVSTLTIQRTQQEDSAVYLCASSLDWGAHNEQFFGPGTRLTVL.

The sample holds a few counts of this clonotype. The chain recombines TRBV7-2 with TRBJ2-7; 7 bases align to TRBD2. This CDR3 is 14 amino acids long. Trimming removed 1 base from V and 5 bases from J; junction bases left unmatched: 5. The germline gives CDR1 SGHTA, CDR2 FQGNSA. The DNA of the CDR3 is TGTGCCAGCAGCTTAGGGACTAGGGTGGACGAGCAGTACTTC. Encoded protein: CASSLGTRVDEQYF. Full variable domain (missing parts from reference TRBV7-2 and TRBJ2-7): GAGVSQSPSNKVTEKGKDVELRCDPISGHTALYWYRQSLGQGLEFLIYFQGNSAPDKSGLPSDRFSAERTGGSVSTLTIQRTQQEDSAVYLCASSLGTRVDEQYFGPGTRLTVT.

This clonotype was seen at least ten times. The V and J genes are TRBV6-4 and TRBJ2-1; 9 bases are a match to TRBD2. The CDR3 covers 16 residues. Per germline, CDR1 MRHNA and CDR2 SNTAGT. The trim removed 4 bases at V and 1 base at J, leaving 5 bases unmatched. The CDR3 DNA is TGTGCCAGCAGTGGCACCAGCGGGAGGTCCTACAATGAGCAGTTCTTC. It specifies CASSGTSGRSYNEQFF.

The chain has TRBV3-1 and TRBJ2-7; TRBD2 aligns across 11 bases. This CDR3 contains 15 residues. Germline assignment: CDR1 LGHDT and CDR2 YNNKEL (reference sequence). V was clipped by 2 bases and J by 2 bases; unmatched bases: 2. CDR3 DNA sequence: TGTGCCAGCAGCCAAATAGCGGGGGGGCCCTACGAGCAGTACTTC. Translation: CASSQIAGGPYEQYF.